This is a list of T cell receptor beta chains from one sample in a study of naive and memory T cell subsets. TCRdb analysed the UMI-ligation and nested PCR reads with MiXCR anew, one entry per CDR3 protein. The sample yields under 150,000 distinct CDR3 sequences, about a fifth seen once. Sequences were obtained from naive CD8+ T cells from blood. The receptor set was obtained from a human donor in good health. Each CDR3 is given with its conserved first and last residue. The order of the fields is J gene, D gene, clone size, V gene, CDR3 protein, CDR3 DNA. D genes are given only for firm matches. Some rows mark clone size as missing; the rest say once, few, many or name a class of expanded clone.

>TRBJ2-3|NA|NA|TRBV4-1
CASSLKAGPSTDTQYF
TGCGCCAGCAGCCTCAAGGCAGGACCTAGCACAGATACGCAGTATTTT
>TRBJ2-5|TRBD2|few|TRBV7-8
CASSLGTSGRIGETQYF
TGTGCCAGCAGCTTAGGCACTAGCGGGAGGATCGGAGAGACCCAGTACTTC
>TRBJ1-1|NA|few|TRBV4-1
CASSQDGYEAFF
TGCGCCAGCAGCCAAGATGGGTATGAAGCTTTCTTT
>TRBJ2-1|NA|few|TRBV7-9
CASSLISSSYNEQFF
TGTGCCAGCAGCTTAATCTCGAGCTCCTACAATGAGCAGTTCTTC
>TRBJ2-7|NA|few|TRBV29-1
CSVDSSDTYEQYF
TGCAGCGTTGACTCTAGCGATACCTACGAGCAGTACTTC
>TRBJ1-5|TRBD1|many|TRBV27
CASSPQGANQPQHF
TGTGCCAGCAGTCCACAGGGGGCTAATCAGCCCCAGCATTTT
>TRBJ2-3|NA|NA|TRBV6-5
CASSSRLLDTQYF
TGTGCCAGCAGTTCCCGACTCCTGGATACGCAGTATTTT
>TRBJ2-7|NA|NA|TRBV29-1
CSVDDNGSYEQYF
TGCAGCGTTGACGACAATGGCTCCTACGAGCAGTACTTC
>TRBJ2-7|TRBD1|NA|TRBV6-1
CASTSYGQESYEQYF
TGTGCCAGCACGAGCTACGGACAGGAGTCCTACGAGCAGTACTTC
>TRBJ1-6|TRBD1|NA|TRBV27
CASSPNEQGASFNSPLHF
TGTGCCAGCAGCCCAAATGAACAGGGGGCGTCGTTTAATTCACCCCTCCACTTT
>TRBJ1-5|NA|NA|TRBV4-2
CASSQGRGGVPQPQHF
TGTGCCAGCAGCCAAGGGCGGGGGGGAGTTCCTCAGCCCCAGCATTTT
>TRBJ2-1|NA|NA|TRBV24-1
CATSDLPTDEQFF
TGTGCCACCAGTGACCTGCCCACGGATGAGCAGTTCTTC
>TRBJ1-2|NA|NA|TRBV3-1
CASSQDHGGDSHWGYGYTF
TGTGCCAGCAGCCAAGATCACGGGGGGGACTCTCATTGGGGCTATGGCTACACCTTC
>TRBJ1-4|NA|NA|TRBV7-9
CASSGSGGEKLFF
TGTGCCAGCAGCGGCTCAGGAGGTGAAAAACTGTTTTTT
>TRBJ2-7|NA|NA|TRBV20-1
CSVHGLNSYEQYF
TGCAGTGTACACGGGTTAAACTCCTACGAGCAGTACTTC
>TRBJ2-5|NA|few|TRBV2
CASSDQEETQYF
TGTGCCAGCAGTGATCAGGAAGAGACCCAGTACTTC
>TRBJ1-5|NA|few|TRBV12-3/TRBV12-4
CASNEGGRGQPQHF
TGTGCCAGCAACGAGGGGGGACGTGGGCAGCCCCAGCATTTT
>TRBJ2-7|NA|NA|TRBV5-1
CASSLDLGTPIPYEQYF
TGCGCCAGCAGCTTGGATTTGGGGACACCGATTCCCTACGAGCAGTACTTC
>TRBJ1-5|TRBD1|NA|TRBV27
CASSPQGGPQHF
TGTGCCAGCAGTCCACAGGGGGGGCCCCAGCATTTT
>TRBJ2-3|NA|NA|TRBV15
CATSRVSTDTQYF
TGTGCCACCAGCAGGGTATCCACAGATACGCAGTATTTT
>TRBJ1-2|TRBD1|NA|TRBV7-9
CASSPQGQGVYNYGYTF
TGTGCCAGCAGCCCACAGGGACAGGGGGTTTATAACTATGGCTACACCTTC
>TRBJ1-2|NA|NA|TRBV28
CASKWRRLDYGYTF
TGTGCCAGCAAATGGCGCCGACTGGACTATGGCTACACCTTC
>TRBJ1-1|TRBD1|few|TRBV12-5
CASGWTGGEAFF
TGTGCTAGTGGTTGGACAGGGGGCGAAGCTTTCTTT
>TRBJ2-1|TRBD2|NA|TRBV6-2/TRBV6-3
CASHKAGETYNEQFF
TGTGCCAGCCACAAGGCGGGAGAAACCTACAATGAGCAGTTCTTC
>TRBJ2-1|TRBD2|NA|TRBV27
CASTTTSGPSSYNEQFF
TGTGCCAGCACTACGACTAGCGGGCCGAGCTCCTACAATGAGCAGTTCTTC
>TRBJ2-7|NA|NA|TRBV6-1
CASPRGSTLRSTYEQYF
TGTGCCAGCCCACGGGGGAGCACTCTACGGAGCACCTACGAGCAGTACTTC
>TRBJ1-5|NA|NA|TRBV11-3
CASSLYAGVVNQPQHF
TGTGCCAGCAGCTTATACGCAGGGGTTGTCAATCAGCCCCAGCATTTT
>TRBJ2-7|TRBD2|NA|TRBV28
CASSSIVRGRYEQYF
TGTGCCAGCAGTAGTATTGTACGCGGGAGGTACGAGCAGTACTTC
>TRBJ2-4|NA|few|TRBV19
CASSALGGIQYF
TGTGCCAGTAGTGCCCTAGGAGGCATTCAGTACTTC
>TRBJ1-5|TRBD1|few|TRBV10-2
CASTGQGNQPQHF
TGCGCCAGCACAGGACAGGGGAATCAGCCCCAGCATTTT
>TRBJ2-7|NA|many|TRBV9
CASSVETGKGLKQYF
TGTGCCAGCAGCGTAGAGACAGGAAAAGGGTTGAAGCAGTACTTC
>TRBJ2-2|TRBD2|NA|TRBV13
CASSLQRGARSYTGELFF
TGTGCCAGCAGCTTACAGCGGGGGGCGAGGAGTTACACCGGGGAGCTGTTTTTT
>TRBJ2-7|TRBD2|few|TRBV9
CASSDGTSGSFYEQYF
TGTGCCAGCAGCGACGGGACTAGCGGGAGTTTCTACGAGCAGTACTTC
>TRBJ2-1|NA|NA|TRBV12-3/TRBV12-4
CASSFIFYNEQFF
TGTGCCAGCAGTTTCATTTTCTACAATGAGCAGTTCTTC